One sample yielded the 3 T cell receptor beta chains listed below, sequenced in a study of blood T cell repertoires in COVID-19. Assay used: immunoSEQ multiplex PCR; TCRdb lists only in-frame clones, some missing. Here the sample spans approximately 150,000 clones, around four fifths being singletons. Sequencing was done on a sample of PBMCs or T cells enriched from blood (not recorded which). These receptor sequences come from a man between 65 and 85 years old who had been exposed to COVID-19.

The chain links TRBV11-2 to TRBJ2-7, with 7 bases identical to TRBD2. Trimming removed 7 bases from V and 5 bases from J; junction bases left unmatched: 11. Germline V CDR1 and CDR2: SGHAT, FQNNGV. The CDR3 sequence is 14 residues long. The CDR3 protein is CASTPGTGGNEQYF. CDR3 bases: TGTGCCAGCACCCCGGGCACCGGGGGGAACGAGCAGTACTTC.

This chain joins TRBV10-2 and TRBJ1-2; 7 bases map to TRBD1. Germline V CDR1 and CDR2: WSHSY, SAAADI. This CDR3 is built from 15 residues. J gave up 0 bases and V 3 bases, and 4 bases lay outside the gene matches. Here the CDR3 DNA reads TGCGCCAGCAGTGATACCGGGACAGCTAACTATGGCTACACCTTC. Protein: CASSDTGTANYGYTF.

This chain links TRBV6-1 with TRBJ1-1; D might be TRBD1 (5 bases). Trimming removed 8 bases at V and 5 bases at J, with 15 bases between. The CDR3 runs 13 residues. Looked up from germline, CDR1 is MNHNS and CDR2 is SASEGT. CDR3 DNA sequence: TGTGCCAGCGGGCGGGGCGGTTGGACTGAAGCTTTCTTT. This sequence encodes CASGRGGWTEAFF.